This T cell receptor beta chain was retrieved from a study of blood T cells in healthy people across ages. V lost 4 bases and J 4 bases, leaving 14 bases between the germline ends. The CDR3 runs to 15 residues. The V gene's germline CDR1 is SGDLS and CDR2 YYNGEE. Primers used in a second PCR of roughly 6 to 11 cycles were a sample-barcoded 5' primer and a J-beta primer mix. Each of the cDNA molecules was tagged by a template-switch adaptor with 12 random nucleotides. TCRdb reprocessed the 5' RACE reads via MiXCR and lists one record per CDR3 protein. The sample lists about 1.1 million distinct CDR3 sequences; more than 30% were seen once.

The specimen was blood. The rearrangement joins TRBV9 to TRBJ2-2, with TRBD1 as a possible D gene (5 bases). The receptor was isolated from a young man in good health. The CDR3 region is CASSPQGSTTGELFF. CDR3 DNA: TGTGCCAGCAGCCCTCAGGGTTCGACCACCGGGGAGCTGTTTTTT.